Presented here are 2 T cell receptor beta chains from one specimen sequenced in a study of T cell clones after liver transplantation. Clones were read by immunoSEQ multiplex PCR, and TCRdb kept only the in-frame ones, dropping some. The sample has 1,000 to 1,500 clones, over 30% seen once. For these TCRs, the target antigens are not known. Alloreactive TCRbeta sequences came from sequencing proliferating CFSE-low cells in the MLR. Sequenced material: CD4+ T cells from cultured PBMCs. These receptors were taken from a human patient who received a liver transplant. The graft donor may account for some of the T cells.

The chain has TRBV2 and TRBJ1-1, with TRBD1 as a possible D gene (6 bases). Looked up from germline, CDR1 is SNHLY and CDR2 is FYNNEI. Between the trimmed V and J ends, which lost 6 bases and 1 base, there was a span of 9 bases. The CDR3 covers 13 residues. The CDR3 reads CASRQQGNTEAFF. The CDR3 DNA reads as TGTGCCAGCAGGCAACAGGGGAACACTGAAGCTTTCTTT.

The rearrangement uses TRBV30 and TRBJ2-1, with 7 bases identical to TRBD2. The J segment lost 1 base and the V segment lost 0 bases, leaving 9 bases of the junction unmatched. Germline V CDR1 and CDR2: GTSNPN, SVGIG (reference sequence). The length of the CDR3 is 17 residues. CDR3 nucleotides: TGTGCCTGGAGTGTATCAGGGCGGGGGTTTTCCTACAATGAGCAGTTCTTC. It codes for CAWSVSGRGFSYNEQFF.